Presented here are 11 T cell receptor beta chains from one specimen sequenced in a study of molecular identifiers for immune sequencing clone quantification. MiXCR was run by TCRdb on the PCR reads, yielding one entry per CDR3 protein. The sample contains more than 450,000 distinct CDR3 sequences, around 23% of which appear only once. Specimen: naive CD8+ T cells from blood, with Jurkat cell RNA spiked in. Subset meaning: FACS-sorted CD8+CD4-CCR7+CD45RA+ naive T cells. Receptor source: a human donor in good health. Some libraries in this study had Jurkat cell RNA spiked in.

The chain joins TRBV19 to TRBJ2-5; 9 positions agree with TRBD2. CDR3 size: 15 residues. Per the germline V gene, CDR1 is LNHDA and CDR2 is SQIVND (reference sequence). Trimming at V came to 6 bases and at J to 4 bases, leaving 9 bases not matched to a gene. CDR3 amino acids: CASRPKAGGTETQYF. CDR3 in DNA: TGTGCCAGTAGACCAAAAGCGGGGGGCACAGAGACCCAGTACTTC.

This clonotype was observed many times. The genes are TRBV27 and TRBJ2-7; 8 positions match TRBD2. V trimming: 6 bases; J trimming: 3 bases; junction bases outside the gene matches: 7. The CDR3 totals 14 residues. Looked up from germline, CDR1 is MNHEY and CDR2 is SMNVEV (reference sequence). The CDR3 nucleotides read TGTGCCAGCAGCGCTGGGACTAGGGGCTACGAGCAGTACTTC. Translation: CASSAGTRGYEQYF.

The rearrangement links TRBV5-4 to TRBJ2-7; D may be TRBD1 or TRBD2 (7 bases each). The CDR3 loop spans 13 amino acids. Per the germline V gene, CDR1 is SGHNT and CDR2 is YYREEE (reference sequence). V was trimmed by 4 bases and J by 6 bases, leaving 14 bases between them. For the CDR3, the DNA is TGTGCCAGCAGCCCTCAGGGGGGGAGCGAGCAGTACTTC. This codes for CASSPQGGSEQYF. Together with reference TRBV5-4 and TRBJ2-7, the CDR3 gives the full variable domain: ETGVTQSPTHLIKTRGQQVTLRCSSQSGHNTVSWYQQALGQGPQFIFQYYREEENGRGNFPPRFSGLQFPNYSSELNVNALELDDSALYLCASSPQGGSEQYFGPGTRLTVT.

This clonotype was seen only a few times. This sequence joins TRBV7-9 and TRBJ2-1, with a tentative D call TRBD1 (5 bases). CDR1 is SEHNR, CDR2 FQNEAQ, per germline (reference sequence). This CDR3 comprises 14 residues. Trimming pared 1 base from V and 4 bases from J, leaving 8 bases between. This CDR3 reads CASSLEGNYNEQFF. For the CDR3, the DNA is TGTGCCAGCAGCTTAGAGGGGAATTACAATGAGCAGTTCTTC.

This clonotype was counted many times. The V gene is TRBV14, the J gene TRBJ2-2; D unresolved. Germline V gene sequence: CDR1 SGHDN, CDR2 FVKESK. The CDR3 runs 13 residues. V lost 8 bases and J lost 0, with 7 bases in between. CDR3 in amino acids: CASLSSNTGELFF. In nucleotides, the CDR3 is TGTGCCAGCCTATCTTCGAACACCGGGGAGCTGTTTTTT.

This clonotype has only a few counts. CDR3 in amino acids: CASSTPDSSYEQYF. The CDR3 nucleotides are TGTGCCAGTAGTACCCCGGACAGTTCCTACGAGCAGTACTTC. The V call is TRBV19, the J call TRBJ2-7; D possibly corresponds to TRBD1 (6 bases). CDR3 length: 14 amino acids. Germline CDR1 and CDR2: LNHDA and SQIVND (reference sequence). Trimming removed 4 bases from V and 1 base from J, with 11 bases in between.

This clonotype was seen ten or more times. The chain is built from TRBV7-2 and TRBJ2-3; 11 nucleotides align to TRBD2. Germline assignment: CDR1 SGHTA and CDR2 FQGNSA. The CDR3 is made up of 17 amino acids. V dropped 5 bases and J dropped 0; count of bases not matched to a gene: 7. The CDR3 here is CASSLLAGGYSTDTQYF. The CDR3 coding sequence is TGTGCCAGCAGCCTTCTAGCGGGAGGCTATAGCACAGATACGCAGTATTTT.

This clonotype was seen at least ten times. The J gene is TRBJ1-5, the V gene TRBV20-1, with D unclear. The CDR3 extends over 14 amino acids. V was trimmed by 1 base and J by 0 bases, leaving 7 bases between them. Germline loops: CDR1 DFQATT, CDR2 SNEGSKA (reference sequence). CDR3 loop: CSARAFSSNQPQHF. DNA for the CDR3: TGCAGTGCTAGAGCCTTTTCTAGCAATCAGCCCCAGCATTTT.

The CDR3 nucleotides read TGTGCCAGCAGTTACAGTGGAGGGACCGGCCAGCCCCAGCATTTT. This translates into CASSYSGGTGQPQHF. V usage is TRBV27 and J usage is TRBJ1-5; D might be TRBD1 (5 bases). The V gene lost 4 bases and the J gene lost 7 bases, with 17 bases spanning the gap. In germline, CDR1 is MNHEY, CDR2 SMNVEV (reference sequence). The length of the CDR3 is 15 residues.

This clonotype occurred a few times. V usage is TRBV28 and J usage is TRBJ1-6; 8 bases are shared with TRBD1. Trimming removed 5 bases from V and 5 bases from J; junction bases left unmatched: 5. Germline V gene data show CDR1 as MDHEN and CDR2 as SYDVKM. The CDR3 runs 15 residues. This chain's CDR3 is CASSTYRGDNSPLHF. CDR3 DNA sequence: TGTGCCAGCAGTACATACAGGGGGGATAATTCACCCCTCCACTTT.

This clonotype showed up many times. The chain carries TRBV4-3 and TRBJ2-3, with 11 bases fitting TRBD2. Germline assignment: CDR1 LGHNA and CDR2 YSLEER. This CDR3 comprises 17 residues. With V trimmed by 5 bases and J by 6 bases, 13 bases remained unmatched. CDR3 in amino acids: CASSARLSGRARDTQYF. The CDR3 region has the DNA TGCGCCAGCAGCGCAAGGCTTAGCGGGAGGGCCCGGGATACGCAGTATTTT.